This T cell receptor beta chain was captured in a study of blood T cell repertoires in COVID-19. Study overall: Spain, Italy and the United States supplied samples that represented acute and convalescent COVID-19. PBMCs, B-cell-depleted T cells, or T cells provided the cDNA or gDNA that made up the material.

The CDR3 runs 14 residues. Trimming took 4 bases from V and 6 from J; bases not matched to a gene: 4. CDR1 and CDR2 from the germline V gene are SGHTA and FQGNSA. This clone was counted a single time. In the source study's methods: The assay estimated nucleated cells by amplifying reference gene primers. Only in-frame clones appear in the TCRdb table, and some are missing; sequencing was by immunoSEQ multiplex PCR. The D gene and trimming were derived from the DNA, and the V and J assignments and clone size from that table. The data show 100,000 to 150,000 clones, around 90% seen once. Sequencing input: peripheral blood. This sequence joins TRBV7-2 and TRBJ2-1; TRBD1 matches at 9 bases. The source is a woman in her fifties or sixties with active or convalescent COVID-19. The CDR3 nucleotides read TGTGCCAGCAGCTCCAGACAGGGGGGCAATGAGCAGTTCTTC. Its protein product is CASSSRQGGNEQFF.